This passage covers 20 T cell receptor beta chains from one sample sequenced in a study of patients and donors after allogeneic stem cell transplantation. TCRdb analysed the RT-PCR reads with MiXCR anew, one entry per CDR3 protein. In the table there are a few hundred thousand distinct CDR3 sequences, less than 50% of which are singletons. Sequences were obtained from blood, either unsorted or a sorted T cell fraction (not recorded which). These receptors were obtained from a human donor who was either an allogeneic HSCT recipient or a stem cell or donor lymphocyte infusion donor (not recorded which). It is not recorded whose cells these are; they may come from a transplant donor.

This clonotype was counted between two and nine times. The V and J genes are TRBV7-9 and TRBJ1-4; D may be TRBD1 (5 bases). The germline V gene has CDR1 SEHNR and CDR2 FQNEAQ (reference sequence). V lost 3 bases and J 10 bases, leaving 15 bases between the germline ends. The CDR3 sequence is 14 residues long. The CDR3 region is CASSFGRFGGKLFF. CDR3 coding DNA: TGTGCCAGCAGCTTCGGGCGGTTTGGGGGAAAACTGTTTTTT.

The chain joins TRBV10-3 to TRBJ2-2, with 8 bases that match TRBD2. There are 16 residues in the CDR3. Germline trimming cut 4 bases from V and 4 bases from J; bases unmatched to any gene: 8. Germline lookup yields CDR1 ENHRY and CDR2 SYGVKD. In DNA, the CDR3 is TGTGCCATCAGTGGGAGCGGGGGCCCGGGCACCGGGGAGCTGTTTTTT. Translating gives CAISGSGGPGTGELFF.

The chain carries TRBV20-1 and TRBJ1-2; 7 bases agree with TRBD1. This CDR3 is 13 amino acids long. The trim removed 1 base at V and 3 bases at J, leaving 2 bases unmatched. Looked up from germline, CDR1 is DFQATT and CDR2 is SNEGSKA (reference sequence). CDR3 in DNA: TGCAGTGCTAGAGCCAGGGGGGACTATGGCTACACCTTC. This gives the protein CSARARGDYGYTF.

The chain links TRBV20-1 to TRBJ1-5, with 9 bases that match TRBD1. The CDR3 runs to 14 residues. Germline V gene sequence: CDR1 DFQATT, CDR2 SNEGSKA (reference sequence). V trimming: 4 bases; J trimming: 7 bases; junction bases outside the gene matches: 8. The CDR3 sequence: CSATRGQGGQPQHF. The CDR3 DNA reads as TGCAGTGCTACCCGGGGACAGGGAGGGCAGCCCCAGCATTTT.

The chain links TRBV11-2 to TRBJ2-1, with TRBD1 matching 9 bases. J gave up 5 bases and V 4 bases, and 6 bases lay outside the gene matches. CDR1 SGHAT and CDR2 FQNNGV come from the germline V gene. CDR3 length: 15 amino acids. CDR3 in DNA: TGTGCCAGCAGCTCCCGGGACAGGGCCGACAATGAGCAGTTCTTC. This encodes CASSSRDRADNEQFF.

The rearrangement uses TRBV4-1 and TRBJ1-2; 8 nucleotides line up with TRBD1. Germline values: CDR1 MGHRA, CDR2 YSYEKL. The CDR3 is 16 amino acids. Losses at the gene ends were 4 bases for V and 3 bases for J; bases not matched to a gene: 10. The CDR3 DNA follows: TGCGCCAGCAGCCGAAAGTCCGGGACAGGCTACTATGGCTACACCTTC. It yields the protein CASSRKSGTGYYGYTF.

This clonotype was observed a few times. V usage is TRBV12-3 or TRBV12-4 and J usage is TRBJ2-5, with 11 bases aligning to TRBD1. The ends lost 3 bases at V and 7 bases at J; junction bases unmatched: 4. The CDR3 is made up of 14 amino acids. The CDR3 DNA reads TGTGCCAGCAGTTTTTGGGACAGGGGGAGGACCCAGTACTTC. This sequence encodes CASSFWDRGRTQYF.

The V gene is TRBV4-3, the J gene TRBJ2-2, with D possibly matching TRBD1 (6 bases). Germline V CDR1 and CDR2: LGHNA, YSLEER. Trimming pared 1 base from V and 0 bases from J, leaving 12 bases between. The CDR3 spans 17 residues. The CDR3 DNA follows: TGCGCCAGCAGCCAAGGTCTGGACAGAACGAACACCGGGGAGCTGTTTTTT. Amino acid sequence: CASSQGLDRTNTGELFF.

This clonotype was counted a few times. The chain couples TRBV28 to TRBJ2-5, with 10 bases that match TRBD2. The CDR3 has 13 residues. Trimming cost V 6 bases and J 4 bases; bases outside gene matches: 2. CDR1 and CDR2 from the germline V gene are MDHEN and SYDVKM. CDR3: CASSIAGGETQYF. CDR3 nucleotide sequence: TGTGCCAGCAGCATAGCGGGGGGAGAGACCCAGTACTTC.

This CDR3 is CSASNRALSYEQYF. Written as DNA, the CDR3 is TGCAGTGCTAGCAACCGGGCCCTCTCCTACGAGCAGTACTTC. This sequence joins TRBV20-1 and TRBJ2-7, with no clear D. Germline V CDR1 and CDR2: DFQATT, SNEGSKA (reference sequence). The length of the CDR3 is 14 residues. V gave up 3 bases and J gave up 0 bases, with 12 bases separating them.

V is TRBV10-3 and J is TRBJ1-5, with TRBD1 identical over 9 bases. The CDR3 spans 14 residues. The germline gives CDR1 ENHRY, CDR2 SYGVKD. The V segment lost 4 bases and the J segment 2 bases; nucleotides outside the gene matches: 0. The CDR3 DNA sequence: TGTGCCATCAGTGGGACAGGGGGCAATCAGCCCCAGCATTTT. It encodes CAISGTGGNQPQHF.

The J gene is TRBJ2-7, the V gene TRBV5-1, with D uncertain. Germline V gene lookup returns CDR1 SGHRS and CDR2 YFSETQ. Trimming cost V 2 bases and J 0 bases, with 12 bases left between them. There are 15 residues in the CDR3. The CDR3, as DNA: TGCGCCAGCAGCTTAACCGACTCCAGCTCCTACGAGCAGTACTTC. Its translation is CASSLTDSSSYEQYF.

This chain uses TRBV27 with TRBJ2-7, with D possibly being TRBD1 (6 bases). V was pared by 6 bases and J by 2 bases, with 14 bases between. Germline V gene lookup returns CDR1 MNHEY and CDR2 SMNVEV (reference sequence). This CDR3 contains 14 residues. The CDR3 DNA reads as TGTGCCAGCAGGTACACAGACAGGCCCTACGAGCAGTACTTC. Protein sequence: CASRYTDRPYEQYF.

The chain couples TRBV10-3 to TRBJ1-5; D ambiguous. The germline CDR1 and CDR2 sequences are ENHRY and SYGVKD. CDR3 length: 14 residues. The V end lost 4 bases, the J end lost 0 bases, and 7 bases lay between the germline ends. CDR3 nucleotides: TGTGCCATCAGTGGGGTAGCTAGCAATCAGCCCCAGCATTTT. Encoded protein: CAISGVASNQPQHF.

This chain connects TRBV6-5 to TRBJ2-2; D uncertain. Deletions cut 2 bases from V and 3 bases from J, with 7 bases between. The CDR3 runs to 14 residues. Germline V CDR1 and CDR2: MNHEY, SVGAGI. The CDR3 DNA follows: TGTGCCAGCAGTTACCAAAGCTACACCGGGGAGCTGTTTTTT. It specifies CASSYQSYTGELFF.

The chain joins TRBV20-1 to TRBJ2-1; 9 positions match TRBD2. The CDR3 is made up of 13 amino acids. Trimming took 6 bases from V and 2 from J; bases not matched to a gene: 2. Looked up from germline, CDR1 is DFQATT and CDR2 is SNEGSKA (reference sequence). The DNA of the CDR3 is TGCAGTGCCCAGCGGGGGGCCTACAATGAGCAGTTCTTC. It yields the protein CSAQRGAYNEQFF.

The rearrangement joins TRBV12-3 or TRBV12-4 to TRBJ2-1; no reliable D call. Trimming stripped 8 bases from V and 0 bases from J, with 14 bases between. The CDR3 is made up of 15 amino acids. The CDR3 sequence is CASAPIAVSYNEQFF. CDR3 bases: TGTGCCAGCGCCCCGATTGCGGTCTCCTACAATGAGCAGTTCTTC.

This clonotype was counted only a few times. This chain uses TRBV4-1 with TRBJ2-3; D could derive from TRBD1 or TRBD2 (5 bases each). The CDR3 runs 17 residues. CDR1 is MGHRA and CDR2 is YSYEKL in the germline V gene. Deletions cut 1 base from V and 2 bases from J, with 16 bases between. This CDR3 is CASSQGISGTLTDTQYF. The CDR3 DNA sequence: TGCGCCAGCAGCCAAGGGATTTCCGGGACCCTCACAGATACGCAGTATTTT.

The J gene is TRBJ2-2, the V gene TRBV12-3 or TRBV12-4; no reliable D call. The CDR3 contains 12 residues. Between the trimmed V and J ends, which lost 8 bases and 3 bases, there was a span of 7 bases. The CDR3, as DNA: TGTGCCAGCCGTCCGTACACCGGGGAGCTGTTTTTT. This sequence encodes CASRPYTGELFF.

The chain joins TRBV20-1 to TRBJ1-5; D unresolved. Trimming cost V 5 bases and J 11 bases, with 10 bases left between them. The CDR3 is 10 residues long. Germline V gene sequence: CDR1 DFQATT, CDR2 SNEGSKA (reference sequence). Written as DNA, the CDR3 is TGCAGTGCTCGCCGCGAGGCCCAGCATTTT. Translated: CSARREAQHF.